The entry below describes one T cell receptor (beta chain). The antigen is not known. The CDR3 consists of 16 residues. Germline V gene lookup returns CDR1 LNHNV and CDR2 YYDKDF (reference sequence). The V gene end was trimmed by 1 base and the J gene end by 5 bases; junction bases not matched to a gene: 8. This sample stems from a study of T cell repertoires in cytomegalovirus infection. For the study at large: HLA-B-restricted CMV epitopes that are well studied were used alongside recently identified HLA-C-restricted ones. Public TCR beta signatures indicated both CMV infection and matching HLA type. Study results and limitations: Within the response measured ex vivo, HLA-C-restricted CMV-specific TCR beta clonotypes were dominant.

TCRdb processed the reads anew with MiXCR; each CDR3 protein has one entry. The sample includes about 900,000 distinct CDR3 sequences, roughly 30% seen only once; the top ten take about 14%. Sequenced here: cultured CD8+ T cells from PBMCs, sampled from culture after CMV antigen stimulation. V and J are TRBV15 and TRBJ1-5; 7 bases line up with TRBD1. The origin of this receptor is a human donor in good health (CMV status not recorded). Some clones in this sample may be carry-over from other donors' samples. The chain's CDR3 is CATSRATGEGHQPQHF. The DNA of the CDR3 is TGTGCCACCAGCAGAGCTACAGGGGAGGGCCATCAGCCCCAGCATTTT. The full variable domain, its missing parts supplied by reference TRBV15 and TRBJ1-5, is DAMVIQNPRYQVTQFGKPVTLSCSQTLNHNVMYWYQQKSSQAPKLLFHYYDKDFNNEADTPDNFQSRRPNTSFCFLDIRSPGLGDTAMYLCATSRATGEGHQPQHFGDGTRLSIL.